The clone carrying this T cell receptor (beta chain) showed up many times. Antigen specificity is unknown. The source of the sample is a study of Graves' ophthalmopathy and Graves' hyperthyroidism. Study details: Peripheral blood (taken before any treatment) was collected at initial diagnosis.

Amplified TCR beta CDR3 regions were obtained using RNA transcripts as template. Second-round multiplex PCR came after first-round RT-PCR with HTBI primers. TCRdb recomputed calls from the multiplex PCR reads with MiXCR, one row per CDR3 protein. The repertoire holds a few hundred thousand distinct CDR3 sequences, with roughly 14% as singletons. Notes on the study in general: The study's model predicted ophthalmopathy progression at about 68% sensitivity and almost 75% specificity. Most expanded clonotypes from thyroid (those above 0.001 frequency) were also found in blood.

In this cohort's terms, stable hyperthyroidism meant no ophthalmopathy by 18 months of follow-up. In germline, CDR1 is SGDLS, CDR2 YYNGEE. CDR3 length: 14 residues. V was cut by 3 bases and J by 7 bases, with 16 bases left in between. The rearrangement joins TRBV9 to TRBJ2-5; TRBD2 might be the D (6 bases). The sequencing sample was made of peripheral blood. This clonotype was sampled from a woman younger than 35 with stable Graves' hyperthyroidism. As DNA, the CDR3 is TGTGCCAGCAGCGGTGGGGAGGCCTCCGGGACCCAGTACTTC. Translating it yields CASSGGEASGTQYF.